This T cell receptor beta chain was found in a study of T-cell memory formation after mild COVID-19 (dated by TCRdb to 2020 to 2022). Turning to the overall study: TCR sequence clusters from the two donors were largely donor specific. Longitudinal TCRalpha and TCRbeta repertoire sequencing tracked T-cell clones expanding and contracting after mild COVID-19 in a couple of donors. Two young, previously healthy adult volunteers made up the cohort, one male and one female. Overall study results and their limits: Some responding clones were found in pre-infection memory, which suggests that pre-existing cross-reactive memory T cells took part in the SARS-CoV-2 response. Contracting CD4+ clones appeared mostly in the CM and EM memory subsets, whereas CD8+ clones were enriched in EMRA. Balanced CD4/CD8 phenotypes were observed for clones contracting from day 15 to 85, whereas a bias towards CD4+ was observed for a second wave of clones expanding from day 15 to 37. Only two mild cases were covered in the study, and larger cohorts including severe cases with pre-infection samples were considered necessary. Whether the second-wave clones peaking on day 37 were SARS-CoV-2 specific was not confirmed.

PBMCs were isolated by Ficoll-Paque density gradient centrifugation. From its cysteine to its phenylalanine, the CDR3 spans 15 amino acids. Left in the record is the CDR3 DNA by itself, 45 bases read in frame from the first base. At the junction V is shortened by 6 bases and J by 6 bases; bases outside the gene matches: 7. The instrument given in TCRdb is Illumina NovaSeq 6000. Using 5'RACE with constant-segment primers, TCRalpha and TCRbeta cDNA libraries were constructed, with sample barcodes and unique molecular identifiers added in the process. RNA was extracted from every sample with Trizol reagent. Libraries were amplified in two PCR steps, with a second sample barcode and Illumina TruSeq adapters added in the second step. Sequencing of the libraries was done on an Illumina NovaSeq, producing 2 x 150 bp paired-end reads. From the authors' description of their analysis: The reads were demultiplexed and collapsed into UMI-guided consensus sequences using migec v1.2.7. Using mixcr v2.1.11, the UMI consensuses were aligned to TRA and TRB V and J templates and assembled into clonotypes. Expanded or contracted clonotypes were those called significant by both edgeR and NoisET, with noise models trained on biological replicates. For edgeR calls, a false discovery rate-adjusted p below 0.01 and a log2 fold-change threshold of 1 were applied. PCA with hierarchical clustering of max-normalized trajectories of the 1000 most abundant clonotypes was used as exploratory dynamics analysis. Separately sequenced CD4+ and CD8+ repertoires were used to assign a CD4 or CD8 phenotype to each responding clone. Starting from the raw public reads, TCRdb applied fastp trimming at Q25, assembled clones with MiXCR and retained in-frame beta chains. Rows matching on CDR3 protein sequence are summarized as one entry with the most common DNA and genes. None of the V and J calls come from the authors' own analysis; TCRdb made them. This sample holds 100,000 or so distinct CDR3 sequences; around 10% were observed only once. The ten largest clones take up approximately 40% of the sample.

Notes on this clonotype: Its antigen remains unidentified. No base qualities exist here, and no much larger clone lies one base off it.

The sample consisted of PBMCs or a T cell subset sorted from them (not recorded which). The V and J segments used are TRBV12-3 or TRBV12-4 and TRBJ2-3, and 12 junction bases match TRBD2. This TCR came from a man younger than 35 who had mild COVID-19 (a few samples of this study predate the infection). The sample titles of this study are shuffled in the database, so cell type and time point are left out; the donor was told from shared clones. The CDR3 amino acid sequence is: CASSHPSGGADTQYF. The base sequence is TGTGCCAGCAGCCACCCTAGCGGGGGGGCGGATACGCAGTATTTT.